The TCR beta chain described here comes from a study of Tregs in tolerant kidney transplant recipients. Germline assignment: CDR1 MNHEY and CDR2 SMNVEV (reference sequence). The CDR3 is 14 amino acids. V was trimmed by 6 bases and J by 3 bases, leaving 11 bases between them. A note on this clone: The antigen remains undetermined.

Study outcomes and limitations: In tolerant patients, donor-specific Tregs outgrew total Tregs, suggesting antigen-driven expansion.

The table came from immunoSEQ multiplex PCR; TCRdb's copy has only in-frame clones and leaves some out. The sample holds fewer than 100,000 clones, 80% to 95% seen once. Thawed PBMCs were FACS-sorted into unstimulated CD4+CD25+CD127- regulatory T cells, CD4+CD25- non-regulatory cells, CD4 and CD8 cells. Sequenced material: Tregs from blood, taken before the transplant. This chain uses TRBV27 with TRBJ2-2; unclear D gene. This clonotype was sampled from a human donor who received a combined kidney and bone marrow transplant. The CDR3 nucleotides read TGTGCCAGCAGAACCCGTGGGTACACCGGGGAGCTGTTTTTT. This sequence encodes CASRTRGYTGELFF.